This T cell receptor beta chain was obtained from a study of shared clonotypes between healthy human individuals. About the research overall: A donor's plate count was three for CD4 naive and three for CD4 memory; CD8 naive had two and CD8 memory one.

V was clipped by 2 bases and J by 5 bases; unmatched bases: 6. This CDR3 spans 16 amino acids. The germline CDR1 and CDR2 sequences are SGHTS and YDEGEE. Notes on this clone: Its antigen remains unidentified.

Profiled with immunoSEQ multiplex PCR; TCRdb holds only in-frame clones, not every one. The table records some 380,000 clones, about 97% of them present only once. Study-level findings and limits: Estimated richness was generally greater in naive than memory subsets.

Every donor, a Caucasian adult, lived in Nashville, Tennessee. Pooled CD45RO+ cells and CCR7-negative CD45RA+ TemRA cells made up CD8 memory. This chain connects TRBV5-8 to TRBJ2-2; 10 bases fit TRBD2. The TCR was taken from a man aged 25 to 45 in good health. The sample consisted of memory CD8+ T cells sorted from blood. The subset denotes: CD45RO+ cells pooled with CCR7-negative TemRA cells. For the CDR3, the DNA is TGTGCCAGCAGCTTATTGAGCGGGAGGGATACCGGGGAGCTGTTTTTT. It codes for CASSLLSGRDTGELFF. The full variable domain, rest sourced from reference TRBV5-8 and TRBJ2-2, is EAGVTQSPTHLIKTRGQQATLRCSPISGHTSVYWYQQALGLGLQFLLWYDEGEERNRGNFPPRFSGRQFPNYSSELNVNALELEDSALYLCASSLLSGRDTGELFFGEGSRLTVL.